These 17 T cell receptor beta chains share one sample of origin, sequenced in a study of identical twins. MiXCR, applied by TCRdb to the 5' RACE reads, yields one record per CDR3 protein. The sample has some 1,600,000 distinct CDR3 sequences, under 35% seen once. The specimen sequenced was cord blood. These receptors were obtained from a newborn girl in good health.

This clonotype was seen a single time. The DNA of the CDR3 is TGTGCCAGCCCATCGGACAGCCTCGAGGTGGCTGGAAACACCATATATTTT. This encodes CASPSDSLEVAGNTIYF. The chain carries TRBV21-1 and TRBJ1-3; the table's D call, TRBD1, has no DNA check behind it. TRBV21-1 is classified as a pseudogene. CDR3 size: 17 residues.

J is TRBJ2-1 and V is TRBV12-3 or TRBV12-4; 14 nucleotides match TRBD2. V shed 5 bases and J 2 bases; nucleotides not matched to a gene: 8. This CDR3 spans 18 amino acids. The DNA of the CDR3 is TGTGCCAGCAGTAAAGAGGGACTAGCGGGGGCCCCCTACAATGAGCAGTTCTTC. Its protein is CASSKEGLAGAPYNEQFF.

Details on this clonotype: One end of the junction varies from germline; a read error may be responsible. The J gene is TRBJ1-1, the V gene TRBV5-1; 7 bases are shared with TRBD1. The CDR3 contains 14 residues. Germline loops: CDR1 SGHRS, CDR2 YFSETQ. The CDR3 sequence: CASGLATGVGEAFF. DNA of the CDR3: TGCGCCAGCGGCTTGGCCACAGGGGTCGGTGAAGCTTTCTTT.

This clonotype was observed a few times. This chain uses TRBV3-1 with TRBJ1-2, with a possible D match to TRBD1 (5 bases). The length of the CDR3 is 13 residues. Germline V CDR1 and CDR2: LGHDT, YNNKEL (reference sequence). V dropped 2 bases and J dropped 8 bases, with 12 bases sitting between them. The CDR3 DNA sequence: TGTGCCAGCAGCCAAAGATCCAGGGACGGCTACACCTTC. Its translation is CASSQRSRDGYTF.

The chain combines TRBV5-1 with TRBJ2-1; D gene uncertain. V dropped 5 bases and J dropped 8 bases, with 14 bases sitting between them. The CDR3 has 13 residues. Germline lookup yields CDR1 SGHRS and CDR2 YFSETQ. CDR3 nucleotides: TGCGCCAGCAGGCTTCCCATGCGAGATGAGCAGTTCTTC. Protein product: CASRLPMRDEQFF.

The table lists this clonotype with a few counts. Relative to the germline gene, one junction end is altered; a read error may explain this. The chain joins TRBV12-3 or TRBV12-4 to TRBJ2-3, with a weak D call TRBD2 (5 bases). This CDR3 is built from 14 residues. CDR3 sequence reads: CVSSLRRAADTQYF. The CDR3 bases are TGTGTCAGCAGTTTGCGGAGAGCGGCAGATACGCAGTATTTT.

The rearrangement uses TRBV28 and TRBJ2-7; 9 nucleotides align to TRBD1. Germline values: CDR1 MDHEN, CDR2 SYDVKM. The CDR3 contains 14 residues. The V segment lost 8 bases and the J segment 3 bases; nucleotides outside the gene matches: 8. CDR3 nucleotide sequence: TGTGCCAGCGCATCCGGGACAGGGTTCTACGAGCAGTACTTC. It specifies CASASGTGFYEQYF.

V and J are TRBV4-1 and TRBJ1-2; D unresolved. The CDR3 extends over 15 amino acids. Germline lookup yields CDR1 MGHRA and CDR2 YSYEKL. The V gene lost 1 base and the J gene lost 2 bases, with 11 bases spanning the gap. CDR3 sequence: CASSQVAFGNYGYTF. The CDR3 nucleotides read TGCGCCAGCAGCCAAGTCGCGTTCGGAAACTATGGCTACACCTTC.

A few counts support this clonotype. The chain links TRBV20-1 to TRBJ2-5, with 7 bases identical to TRBD1. Germline V lookup: CDR1 DFQATT, CDR2 SNEGSKA (reference sequence). CDR3 length: 13 amino acids. V shed 6 bases and J 4 bases; nucleotides not matched to a gene: 8. CDR3 amino acids: CSAYNRGVETQYF. The DNA of the CDR3 is TGCAGTGCGTACAACAGGGGAGTAGAGACCCAGTACTTC.

Many counts were recorded for this clonotype. The chain recombines TRBV29-1 with TRBJ1-2; D is unresolved. The germline gives CDR1 SQVTM, CDR2 ANQGSEA. Trimming removed 3 bases at V and 6 bases at J, with 14 bases between. The CDR3 is 13 amino acids. CDR3 sequence reads: CSVDPTVRDGYTF. The DNA of the CDR3 is TGCAGCGTTGACCCGACGGTCCGGGATGGCTACACCTTC. Drawing the rest from reference TRBV29-1 and TRBJ1-2, the complete variable domain is SAVISQKPSRDICQRGTSLTIQCQVDSQVTMMFWYRQQPGQSLTLIATANQGSEATYESGFVIDKFPISRPNLTFSTLTVSNMSPEDSSIYLCSVDPTVRDGYTFGSGTRLTVV.

The chain combines TRBV5-1 with TRBJ2-1; TRBD1 might be the D (6 bases). Germline V lookup: CDR1 SGHRS, CDR2 YFSETQ. V was trimmed by 1 base and J by 7 bases, leaving 12 bases between them. This CDR3 contains 14 residues. CDR3 amino acids: CASSLPGARNEQFF. The CDR3 bases are TGCGCCAGCAGCTTGCCAGGGGCGAGGAATGAGCAGTTCTTC.

This clonotype was recorded a few times. V usage is TRBV5-1 and J usage is TRBJ1-2; possibly TRBD1 for D (5 bases). There are 15 residues in the CDR3. The V and J ends lost 4 bases and 4 bases respectively, with 17 bases between them. Per the germline V gene, CDR1 is SGHRS and CDR2 is YFSETQ. CDR3 sequence: CASSPNGGTLYGYTF. CDR3 nucleotides: TGCGCCAGCAGCCCCAACGGGGGAACCCTCTATGGCTACACCTTC.

This clonotype was seen only a few times. V is TRBV20-1 and J is TRBJ2-7; 7 nucleotides match TRBD1. The J segment lost 3 bases and the V segment lost 5 bases, leaving 10 bases of the junction unmatched. The CDR3 is 14 amino acids. The germline V gene has CDR1 DFQATT and CDR2 SNEGSKA (reference sequence). In nucleotides, the CDR3 is TGCAGTGCTTTACAGGGGCCCCGGGGCTACGAGCAGTACTTC. As protein: CSALQGPRGYEQYF.

The rearrangement uses TRBV28 and TRBJ1-2; TRBD1 matches at 8 bases. This CDR3 has 15 amino acids. CDR1 is MDHEN and CDR2 is SYDVKM in the germline V gene. Losses at the gene ends were 5 bases for V and 1 base for J; bases not matched to a gene: 6. The CDR3 spells CASSTGGPLNYGYTF. The CDR3 DNA sequence: TGTGCCAGCAGTACAGGGGGACCCCTTAACTATGGCTACACCTTC.

CDR3 sequence (DNA): TGTGCCAGCAGTCCTTCAGTCGCAGATACGCAGTATTTT. Its protein product is CASSPSVADTQYF. J is TRBJ2-3 and V is TRBV2; D remains unclear. This CDR3 is 13 amino acids long. V was pared by 5 bases and J by 4 bases, with 10 bases between. Germline CDR1 SNHLY, CDR2 FYNNEI.

This clonotype was counted between two and nine times. The gene calls are TRBV6-5 and TRBJ1-1; unclear D gene. The CDR3 is 14 amino acids. V lost 4 bases to trimming and J lost 3 bases, with 12 bases between them. Germline-derived CDR1 and CDR2 are MNHEY and SVGAGI. The CDR3 region has the DNA TGTGCCAGCAGTTCCGGGGAGTCGTACACTGAAGCTTTCTTT. It yields the protein CASSSGESYTEAFF.

V gene TRBV20-1 combines with J gene TRBJ1-3, with 7 bases that match TRBD1. Germline-derived CDR1 and CDR2 are DFQATT and SNEGSKA (reference sequence). Trimming took 0 bases from V and 4 from J; bases not matched to a gene: 9. The CDR3 loop spans 16 amino acids. The DNA for the CDR3 is TGCAGTGCTAGAGATCTTGTGACAGGGTACGGAAACACCATATATTTT. Its protein product is CSARDLVTGYGNTIYF.